The 10 T cell receptor beta chains below come from one sample, sequenced in a study of blood T cell repertoires in COVID-19. Here immunoSEQ multiplex PCR was the method, and the copy in TCRdb shows in-frame clones only, minus some. The repertoire includes 170,000 or so clones, 85% to 90% of them detected once, and 6.6% sits in the top ten. Sequenced material: PBMCs or T cells enriched from blood (not recorded which). These receptors originate from a woman aged 45 to 65 who had recovered from COVID-19.

The genes are TRBV28 and TRBJ1-1; D is perhaps TRBD1 (5 bases). Trimming removed 2 bases at V and 8 bases at J, with 12 bases between. Germline CDR1 MDHEN, CDR2 SYDVKM. The CDR3 contains 13 residues. CDR3 loop: CASSLNNGAEAFF. CDR3 nucleotides: TGTGCCAGCAGTTTAAACAATGGGGCAGAAGCTTTCTTT.

The chain has TRBV9 and TRBJ2-5; tentative D call: TRBD2 (5 bases). The V gene lost 0 bases and the J gene lost 2 bases, with 8 bases spanning the gap. Per the germline V gene, CDR1 is SGDLS and CDR2 is YYNGEE. This CDR3 has 14 amino acids. CDR3 bases: TGTGCCAGCAGCGTAGCGGACTGGCAAGAGACCCAGTACTTC. It codes for CASSVADWQETQYF.

This chain uses TRBV7-3 with TRBJ2-6, with TRBD1 matching 7 bases. Germline V lookup: CDR1 SGHTA, CDR2 FQGTGA. This CDR3 is 18 amino acids long. Trimming cost V 4 bases and J 0 bases; bases outside gene matches: 9. The CDR3 sequence is CASSSGTGASSGANVLTF. In DNA form, the CDR3 reads TGTGCCAGCAGCTCTGGAACAGGGGCCAGCTCTGGGGCCAACGTCCTGACTTTC.

V is TRBV6-2 or TRBV6-3 and J is TRBJ1-2; D remains ambiguous. CDR1 is MNHEY, CDR2 SVGEGT, per germline. Trimming left V 6 bases short and J 2 bases short, with 13 bases between. There are 14 residues in the CDR3. The chain's CDR3 is CASSLRWQNYGYTF. The CDR3, as DNA: TGTGCCAGCAGCCTCAGGTGGCAGAACTATGGCTACACCTTC.

The V gene is TRBV7-2, the J gene TRBJ2-3; possibly TRBD2 for D (6 bases). Germline CDR1 and CDR2: SGHTA and FQGNSA. Trimming took 3 bases from V and 6 from J, leaving 19 bases between them. The CDR3 sequence is 16 residues long. As DNA, the CDR3 is TGTGCCAGCAGCTTCGGGGGACTCGCGTCCCACGATACGCAGTATTTT. Translated, it gives CASSFGGLASHDTQYF.

This chain links TRBV5-5 with TRBJ1-3; 7 bases line up with TRBD1. The CDR3 has 16 amino acids. Germline V gene data show CDR1 as SGHKS and CDR2 as YYEKEE (reference sequence). V shed 3 bases, J shed 4 bases, and the junction held 10 bases outside the gene matches. The CDR3 protein is CASSWEPGTAGNTIYF. Here the CDR3 DNA reads TGTGCCAGCAGCTGGGAACCCGGGACAGCCGGAAACACCATATATTTT. Together with reference TRBV5-5 and TRBJ1-3, the CDR3 gives the full variable domain: DAGVTQSPTHLIKTRGQQVTLRCSPISGHKSVSWYQQVLGQGPQFIFQYYEKEERGRGNFPDRFSARQFPNYSSELNVNALLLGDSALYLCASSWEPGTAGNTIYFGEGSWLTVV.

This chain links TRBV7-2 with TRBJ2-1; D call uncertain. Deletions cut 2 bases from V and 5 bases from J, with 7 bases between. Germline assignment: CDR1 SGHTA and CDR2 FQGNSA. The CDR3 is 13 residues long. The CDR3 here is CASSLSRNNEQFF. The CDR3 bases are TGTGCCAGCAGCTTATCCCGTAACAATGAGCAGTTCTTC.

The chain carries TRBV4-3 and TRBJ1-6; unclear D gene. Germline assignment: CDR1 LGHNA and CDR2 YSLEER. V was pared by 8 bases and J by 5 bases, with 13 bases between. This CDR3 contains 14 residues. In DNA, the CDR3 is TGCGCCAGCGCCTCGGTGATGGATAATTCACCCCTCCACTTT. It translates to CASASVMDNSPLHF.

The chain uses TRBV9 and TRBJ2-7, with a possible D match to TRBD2 (6 bases). Germline CDR1 and CDR2: SGDLS and YYNGEE. V was clipped by 3 bases and J by 3 bases, with 10 bases between them. The CDR3 runs 13 residues. CDR3 sequence reads: CASSAGTDYEQYF. The CDR3 DNA reads as TGTGCCAGCAGCGCCGGGACTGACTACGAGCAGTACTTC.

This chain connects TRBV6-5 to TRBJ1-1; tentative D call: TRBD1 (6 bases). Germline CDR1 MNHEY, CDR2 SVGAGI. The CDR3 has 16 amino acids. The V end lost 0 bases, the J end lost 3 bases, and 14 bases lay between the germline ends. The CDR3 protein is CASSYSSRGRYTEAFF. CDR3 sequence (DNA): TGTGCCAGCAGTTACTCCTCCAGGGGTAGGTACACTGAAGCTTTCTTT.